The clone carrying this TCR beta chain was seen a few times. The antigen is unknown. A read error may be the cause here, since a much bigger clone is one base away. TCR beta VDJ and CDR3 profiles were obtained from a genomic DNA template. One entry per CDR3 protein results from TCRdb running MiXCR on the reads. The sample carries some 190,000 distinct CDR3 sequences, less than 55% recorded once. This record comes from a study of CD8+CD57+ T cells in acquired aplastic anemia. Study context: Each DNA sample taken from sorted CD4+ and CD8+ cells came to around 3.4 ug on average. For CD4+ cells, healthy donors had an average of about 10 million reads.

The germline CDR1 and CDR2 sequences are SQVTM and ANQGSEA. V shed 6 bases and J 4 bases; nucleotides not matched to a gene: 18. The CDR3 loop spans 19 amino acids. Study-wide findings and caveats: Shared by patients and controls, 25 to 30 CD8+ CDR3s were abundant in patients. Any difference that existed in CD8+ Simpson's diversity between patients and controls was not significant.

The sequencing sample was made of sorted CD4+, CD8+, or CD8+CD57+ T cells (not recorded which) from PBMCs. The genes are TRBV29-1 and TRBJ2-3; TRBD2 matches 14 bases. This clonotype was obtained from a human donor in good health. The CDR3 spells CSVEGRGVTSGRAADTQYF. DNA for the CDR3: TGCAGCGTGGAGGGACGGGGTGTGACTAGCGGGAGGGCCGCAGATACGCAGTATTTT.